This TCR beta chain was captured by sequencing in a study of blood T cells in healthy people across ages. Combining a sample-barcoded 5' primer with a J-beta primer mix, a second PCR ran for about 6 to 12 cycles. MiXCR, applied by TCRdb to the 5' RACE reads, yields one record per CDR3 protein. Seen here are some 1.4 million distinct CDR3 sequences, approximately 38% observed once, and the top ten hold around 8%. The germline CDR1 and CDR2 sequences are DFQATT and SNEGSKA (reference sequence). This CDR3 region has 16 residues. Trimming took 1 base from V and 5 from J, leaving 20 bases between them. Sequenced: blood. The sequence was collected from a woman in her late teens or twenties in good health. The V call is TRBV20-1, the J call TRBJ1-2; D is perhaps TRBD1 (6 bases). DNA for the CDR3: TGCAGTGCTAGAGTTCCAACAACAATACAGGGTTATGGCTACACCTTC. Its translation: CSARVPTTIQGYGYTF.